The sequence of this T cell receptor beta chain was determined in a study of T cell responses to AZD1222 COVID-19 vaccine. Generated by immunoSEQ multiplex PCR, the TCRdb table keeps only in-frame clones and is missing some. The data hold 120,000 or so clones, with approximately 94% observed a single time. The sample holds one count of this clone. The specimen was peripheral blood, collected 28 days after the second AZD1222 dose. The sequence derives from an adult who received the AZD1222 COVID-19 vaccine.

In DNA form, the CDR3 reads TGTGCCAGCAGTTTTTTTAGCGGGGGCCCTACCTACGAGCAGTACTTC. It translates to CASSFFSGGPTYEQYF. The rearrangement links TRBV27 to TRBJ2-7; the match to TRBD2 covers 9 bases. V was pared by 3 bases and J by 2 bases, with 8 bases of the junction left unmatched. The CDR3 spans 16 residues. The germline CDR1 and CDR2 sequences are MNHEY and SMNVEV (reference sequence).